Listed below are T cell receptor beta chains from one sample, sequenced in a study of T cell repertoires in ileal Crohn's disease. Clones were sequenced by immunoSEQ multiplex PCR, and TCRdb holds only the in-frame ones, with some missing. The data show approximately 5,000 clones, with roughly three quarters seen just once and roughly 6.1% held by the top ten. Sequencing was performed on ileal tissue. These receptors were collected from an adult with Crohn's disease. Each CDR3 is given with its conserved first and last residue. Each record gives: J gene, clone size, V gene, D gene, CDR3 protein. D genes are given only for firm matches. The size entry is marked missing in some rows and otherwise reads once, few, many or a size class.

TRBJ2-3 - TRBV10-3 TRBD2 CAISELGAGGLPDTQYF
TRBJ2-7 - TRBV6-6 - CASSSMTVVEQYF
TRBJ2-3 - TRBV9 - CASSVATQGQGNTQYF
TRBJ1-1 - TRBV7-9 - CASEEGGNTEAFF
TRBJ2-7 - TRBV4-1 TRBD2 CASSQGSSGGAYEQYF
TRBJ2-5 once TRBV5-4 - CASSLGKGSYQETQYF
TRBJ2-7 - TRBV28 - CASGRLSSYEQYF
TRBJ2-7 - TRBV11-2 - CASSLTYEQYF
TRBJ1-6 - TRBV7-9 TRBD1 CASSLTGGSANSPLHF
TRBJ2-7 - TRBV6-1 - CASRRQVSSYEQYF
TRBJ1-1 - TRBV11-2 - CASSLPVGSTEAFF
TRBJ2-3 - TRBV12-5 - CASGSPTLSADTQYF
TRBJ2-2 - TRBV11-2 - CASSWMRGPGELFF
TRBJ1-2 few TRBV12-5 TRBD1 CASGLAPFGDRGLEDYGYTF
TRBJ2-1 - TRBV9 - CASSVVSRTPYNEQFF
TRBJ1-1 - TRBV19 - CASSYLNTEAFF
TRBJ2-3 - TRBV9 TRBD2 CASSVEKRGAITDTQYF
TRBJ1-2 once TRBV9 TRBD1 CASSPSFGTGIYGYTF
TRBJ2-7 few TRBV6-5 - CASGLQGYYEQYF
TRBJ1-1 once TRBV5-1 - CASSSPKGVAFF
TRBJ2-5 - TRBV5-1 - CASSFGAGGPQETQYF
TRBJ2-5 - TRBV5-6 - CASSFNFRWEETQYF
TRBJ1-6 - TRBV30 - CAWSVTGRGNSPLHF
TRBJ2-7 - TRBV6-6 - CASTTGLYEQYF
TRBJ2-2 - TRBV28 TRBD1 CASSLSQGTGELFF
TRBJ2-2 - TRBV19 TRBD1 CASTVRTGYSGELFF
TRBJ2-5 once TRBV30 TRBD2 CAWRGSGVETQYF
TRBJ1-2 - TRBV27 - CASSLERLSAHTF
TRBJ2-7 few TRBV12-2 - CASRSYIFQGAGEQYF
TRBJ2-1 - TRBV29-1 - CSVSRTAIENEQFF
TRBJ2-1 - TRBV5-4 TRBD1 CASTSGQGRYYNEQFF
TRBJ1-2 - TRBV28 - CARRDGAGGYTF
TRBJ1-2 - TRBV4-1 TRBD1 CASSQAGGNYGYTF
TRBJ1-5 - TRBV27 - CASSVRGRSAQHF
TRBJ2-1 - TRBV6-5 - CASSYWSQGSYEQFF
TRBJ1-4 - TRBV4-3 TRBD1 CASSRTPGGTNEKLFF
TRBJ1-5 - TRBV28 TRBD1 CASSPQGGENQPQHF
TRBJ2-7 - TRBV10-3 - CAISECGQGNDEQYF
TRBJ2-7 few TRBV28 - CASSSGYEQYF
TRBJ2-5 - TRBV5-6 TRBD1 CASSLGPTGGMGETQYF
TRBJ2-7 - TRBV28 TRBD1 CASKTGGLTYEQYF
TRBJ1-2 once TRBV28 - CASSSRTDFLYGYTF
TRBJ1-6 - TRBV5-1 - CASSLDGVRHSPLHF
TRBJ2-2 few TRBV6-1 TRBD2 CASSELAGGTGELFF
TRBJ1-2 - TRBV18 TRBD1 CASSPNRGRNYGYTF
TRBJ1-6 - TRBV28 - CASSTDTESSYNSPLHF
TRBJ1-5 - TRBV7-2 - CASSPRLGGQPQHF
TRBJ1-4 few TRBV30 - CAWSRQGRGKLFF
TRBJ2-6 - TRBV9 TRBD1 CASSIGQGVHSGANVLTF